Listed below are T cell receptor beta chains from one sample, sequenced in a study of glioma-infiltrating T cells. MiXCR, applied by TCRdb to the multiplex PCR reads, yields one record per CDR3 protein. The sample carries roughly 120,000 distinct CDR3 sequences, 20% to 25% recorded once. The sample comprised glioma tissue, nonneoplastic brain tissue, or PBMCs (not recorded which). The receptors come from a human donor with low-grade glioma or glioblastoma, undergoing nonglioma brain surgery, or in good health (not recorded which). CDR3s include the opening cysteine and the closing phenylalanine or tryptophan. The D gene is left open where the match is weak. Size values are once, few and many counts, or a class for expanded clones, and some rows have none.

V gene	D gene	J gene	clone size	CDR3 DNA	CDR3 protein
TRBV7-2	TRBD1	TRBJ2-3	many	TGTGCCAGCAGCTCCGGGACAGGGAGCACAGATACGCAGTATTTT	CASSSGTGSTDTQYF
TRBV20-1	.	TRBJ2-6	many	TGCAGTGCTAGGAGTAGGGGGGCGTCTGGGGCCAACGTCCTGACTTTC	CSARSRGASGANVLTF
TRBV20-1	TRBD2	TRBJ2-1	.	TGCAGTGCTTTTCCGTGGAAGCGGGACCCCTATGAGCAGTTCTTC	CSAFPWKRDPYEQFF
TRBV18	.	TRBJ2-7	.	TGTGCCAGCTCACCATCGACAGGAGCCGCCTACGAGCAGTACTTC	CASSPSTGAAYEQYF
TRBV20-1	.	TRBJ2-2	many	TGCAGTGCTAGACCCCAAGGGGGGACCGGGGAGCTGTTTTTT	CSARPQGGTGELFF
TRBV10-3	.	TRBJ2-7	few	TGTGCCATCAAACAGGCGAATACCTACGAGCAGTACTTC	CAIKQANTYEQYF
TRBV6-1	.	TRBJ2-7	many	TGTGCCAGCAGGGGTCTTTCCAGGAACGAGCAGTACTTC	CASRGLSRNEQYF
TRBV5-4	.	TRBJ2-7	few	TGTGCCAGCAGCTCGCAGGGTCCCGAGCAGTACTTC	CASSSQGPEQYF
TRBV28	.	TRBJ2-1	.	TGTGTCAGCAGTTCTCCCCTCGGGCAGTTCTTC	CVSSSPLGQFF
TRBV29-1	TRBD2	TRBJ2-3	few	TGCAGCGTTGAAGGGCAGACTAGCGGGAGGTCAGATACGCAGTATTTT	CSVEGQTSGRSDTQYF
TRBV5-4	TRBD1	TRBJ1-1	.	TGTGCCAGCAGCTTAACCTGGGGACAGGGGGCGTTCACTGAAGCTTTCTTT	CASSLTWGQGAFTEAFF
TRBV28	.	TRBJ2-1	many	TGTGCCAGCAGTCTCCCAGCTATACTTTACAATGAGCAGTTCTTC	CASSLPAILYNEQFF
TRBV29-1	.	TRBJ2-7	.	TGCAGTGTAGTTGGAGGGTTAGCGTCGTGCGAGCAGTACTTC	CSVVGGLASCEQYF
TRBV7-2	TRBD2	TRBJ2-3	many	TGTGCCAGCAGCCGTGGGACTAGCGAGAGCACAGATACGCAGTATTTT	CASSRGTSESTDTQYF
TRBV20-1	TRBD2	TRBJ2-1	many	TGCAGTGCTAGAGGCCTAGCGGGAGTCAATGAGCAGTTCTTC	CSARGLAGVNEQFF
TRBV6-1	TRBD2	TRBJ2-2	many	TGTGCCAGCAGCCAAAGCGGGGAGAACACCGGGGAGCTGTTTTTT	CASSQSGENTGELFF
TRBV20-1	.	TRBJ2-3	many	TGCAGTGCTAGGGAGGTGTCCAGAGATACGCAGTATTTT	CSAREVSRDTQYF
TRBV30	.	TRBJ1-1	.	TGTGCCTGCCGGATGAACACTGAAGCTTTCTTT	CACRMNTEAFF
TRBV7-6	TRBD2	TRBJ2-3	few	TGTGCCAGCAGCTTATATCTAGCGGGAGACCCAGATACGCAGTATTTT	CASSLYLAGDPDTQYF
TRBV5-1	TRBD1	TRBJ1-1	few	TGCGCCAGCAGCTTGGAGGGACAGAAGAACACTGAAGCTTTCTTT	CASSLEGQKNTEAFF
TRBV4-1	.	TRBJ2-7	few	TGCGCCAGCAGCCAAGCCGGACTGGCATCATACGAGCAGTACTTC	CASSQAGLASYEQYF
TRBV7-9	.	TRBJ2-5	many	TGTGCCAGCAGCTTAGAGGGGACTCGGAGGACAGAGACCCAGTACTTC	CASSLEGTRRTETQYF
TRBV6-1	.	TRBJ2-1	many	TGTGCCACCGTGCAGGAATACTACAATGAGCAGTTCTTC	CATVQEYYNEQFF
TRBV5-1	.	TRBJ2-7	few	TGCGCCAGCAGCGCTGCAGGGACGAGAGAGCAGTACTTC	CASSAAGTREQYF
TRBV2	.	TRBJ1-3	few	TGTGCCAGCAGTGAAGGAGGAACCCACTCTGGAAACACCATATATTTT	CASSEGGTHSGNTIYF
TRBV4-1	.	TRBJ2-7	many	TGCGCCAGCAGCCAAGGGTCCGGTTCCTACGAGCAGTACTTC	CASSQGSGSYEQYF
TRBV4-3	.	TRBJ2-1	many	TGCGCCAGCAGCCAAGAAGGGAATGAGCAGTTCTTC	CASSQEGNEQFF
TRBV12-3/TRBV12-4	.	TRBJ1-2	.	TGTGCCAGCAGTTCCCCGGAGGAGTATGGCTACACCTTC	CASSSPEEYGYTF
TRBV4-3	.	TRBJ2-1	.	TGCGCCAGCAGCCAAGCGCGGACTGAAAGGGATGGGCAGTTCTTC	CASSQARTERDGQFF
TRBV7-2	.	TRBJ2-2	many	TGTGCCAGCAGCTTATACAAGGACACCGGGGAGCTGTTTTTT	CASSLYKDTGELFF
TRBV20-1	.	TRBJ2-7	many	TGCAGTGCCCCGCAGGGTCGGGAGCAGTACTTC	CSAPQGREQYF
TRBV6-1	.	TRBJ2-1	many	TGTGCCAGCACCTACGACAGCTACAATGAGCAGTTCTTC	CASTYDSYNEQFF
TRBV14	TRBD2	TRBJ2-1	many	TGTGCCAGCAGCTGGAGACTAGCGGGTAACAATGAGCAGTTCTTC	CASSWRLAGNNEQFF
TRBV7-8	.	TRBJ2-7	many	TGTGCCAGCAGTAGTGACTCCTACCACGAGCAGTACTTC	CASSSDSYHEQYF
TRBV10-3	.	TRBJ1-1	.	TGTGCCACCCGGAGTATGGATGATTCAGCTTTCTTT	CATRSMDDSAFF
TRBV6-1	TRBD2	TRBJ2-3	many	TGTGCCAGCAGCCCTATAAGCGGGAGGGTGACAGATACGCAGTATTTT	CASSPISGRVTDTQYF
TRBV20-1	TRBD2	TRBJ2-1	many	TGCAGTGCTAGATGGGGGACAGGAGAGGGACTAGCGGGATCCTACAATGAGCAGTTCTTC	CSARWGTGEGLAGSYNEQFF
TRBV14	.	TRBJ2-3	many	TGTGCCAGCAGCCAAGATCCAGGGGGGTTCACAGATACGCAGTATTTT	CASSQDPGGFTDTQYF
TRBV19	.	TRBJ1-1	many	TGTGCCAGCGCTACTAGGATGAACACTGAAGCTTTCTTT	CASATRMNTEAFF